Below are 10 T cell receptor beta chains sequenced from a single sample in a study of cytomegalovirus exposure and HLA in healthy donors. This PCR relied on a set of 60 Vbeta primers and 13 Jbeta primers. The repertoire was sequenced with immunoSEQ multiplex PCR; TCRdb's copy has only in-frame clones and lacks some. The sample carries roughly 220,000 clones, almost 70% recorded once. Sequences were obtained from PBMCs. These receptors were taken from a man aged 35-49 years in good health and CMV-seropositive.

The J gene is TRBJ1-6, the V gene TRBV2; 12 nucleotides match TRBD1. CDR1 SNHLY and CDR2 FYNNEI come from the germline V gene. The CDR3 totals 14 residues. The ends lost 6 bases at V and 11 bases at J; junction bases unmatched: 5. CDR3 sequence (DNA): TGTGCCAGCAGCTACCGGGACAGGGGGCCACCCCTCCACTTT. Amino acids: CASSYRDRGPPLHF.

The CDR3 DNA sequence: TGCGCCAGCAGCACGCCCACGGGACAGCTCGCTTTCTTT. It is translated as CASSTPTGQLAFF. The chain joins TRBV5-1 to TRBJ1-1, with 7 positions matching TRBD1. Germline V gives CDR1 SGHRS, CDR2 YFSETQ. The V gene end was trimmed by 4 bases and the J gene end by 11 bases; junction bases not matched to a gene: 11. The CDR3 length is 13 residues. Full variable domain (outside the CDR3, taken from reference TRBV5-1 and TRBJ1-1): KAGVTQTPRYLIKTRGQQVTLSCSPISGHRSVSWYQQTPGQGLQFLFEYFSETQRNKGNFPGRFSGRQFSNSRSEMNVSTLELGDSALYLCASSTPTGQLAFFGQGTRLTVV.

As concerns this clone: Other DNA sequences in the same sample also yield this CDR3. This chain uses TRBV29-1 with TRBJ2-1; tentatively, D is TRBD2 (5 bases). This CDR3 is built from 12 residues. V was trimmed by 4 bases and J by 2 bases, leaving 6 bases between them. Germline V gene data show CDR1 as SQVTM and CDR2 as ANQGSEA. CDR3 DNA sequence: TGCAGCGTTGGGGGAGCCTACAATGAGCAGTTCTTC. This encodes CSVGGAYNEQFF.

With respect to this clone: This sample also contains other DNA sequences that code for the same CDR3. The chain links TRBV9 to TRBJ1-4, with D hard to call. The CDR3 consists of 16 residues. The V end was cut by 2 bases, the J end by 3 bases, with 14 bases between. Germline-derived CDR1 and CDR2 are SGDLS and YYNGEE. The CDR3 DNA reads as TGTGCCAGCAGCGTCCAAGCTCGGGGATCTAATGAAAAACTGTTTTTT. Encoded protein: CASSVQARGSNEKLFF.

Only one count was recorded for this clone. The chain carries TRBV6-5 and TRBJ2-5, with 13 positions matching TRBD2. CDR3 size: 15 residues. V lost 11 bases to trimming and J lost 2 bases; unmatched junction nucleotides: 8. From germline, CDR1 is MNHEY and CDR2 SVGAGI. CDR3 DNA sequence: TGTGCCGCGGGGACTAGCGGGGTCCTACAAGAGACCCAGTACTTC. Protein sequence: CAAGTSGVLQETQYF.

The V gene is TRBV6-6, the J gene TRBJ1-4; 9 nucleotides align to TRBD1. The CDR3 runs 14 residues. Germline V gene sequence: CDR1 MNHNY, CDR2 SVGAGI (reference sequence). Trimming took 3 bases from V and 5 from J; bases not matched to a gene: 1. CDR3 nucleotides: TGTGCCAGCAGTTATGGACAGGGGAATGAAAAACTGTTTTTT. Protein product: CASSYGQGNEKLFF.

The table lists this clone with a count of one. J is TRBJ1-2 and V is TRBV6-5; D is possibly TRBD1 (6 bases). The CDR3 has 14 residues. Germline V gives CDR1 MNHEY, CDR2 SVGAGI. The V end was cut by 6 bases, the J end by 8 bases, with 19 bases between. Here the CDR3 reads CASRDSGASRGYTF. The CDR3 DNA sequence: TGTGCCAGCAGGGATTCAGGGGCGTCAAGAGGCTACACCTTC.

Here the CDR3 reads CASSLKPGDTEAFF. The CDR3 nucleotides read TGTGCCAGCTCACTAAAGCCCGGAGACACTGAAGCTTTCTTT. The rearrangement links TRBV18 to TRBJ1-1; D is uncertain. The germline CDR1 and CDR2 sequences are KGHSH and LQKENI. The CDR3 covers 14 residues. The ends were cut back, 4 bases at V and 3 bases at J, with 12 bases in the middle.

Only a few counts were recorded for this clone. This chain connects TRBV2 to TRBJ2-7; D is uncertain. V was shortened by 7 bases and J by 3 bases, with 13 bases between the two germline ends. The germline CDR1 and CDR2 sequences are SNHLY and FYNNEI. CDR3 size: 13 residues. The CDR3 is CASTLPLIYEQYF. The CDR3, as DNA: TGTGCCAGCACCCTCCCCCTAATCTACGAGCAGTACTTC.

The gene calls are TRBV29-1 and TRBJ1-2, with 7 bases lining up with TRBD1. CDR3 size: 12 residues. Germline CDR1 SQVTM, CDR2 ANQGSEA. The J segment lost 6 bases and the V segment lost 6 bases, leaving 7 bases of the junction unmatched. CDR3 in amino acids: CSVLDRVNGYTF. CDR3 DNA: TGCAGCGTGCTCGACAGGGTCAATGGCTACACCTTC.